The TCR beta chain under discussion was sequenced for a study of cytomegalovirus exposure and HLA in healthy donors. Study observations and caveats: For most subjects, TCR beta sequences were reported to predict HLA-A and HLA-B alleles with accuracy.

13 Jbeta primers and 60 Vbeta primers were used for the PCR. The data were produced by immunoSEQ multiplex PCR, yet TCRdb's version contains in-frame clones alone and is incomplete. The sample holds more than 100,000 clones, over 60% seen once. Trimming cost V 5 bases and J 5 bases; bases outside gene matches: 7. The CDR3 runs to 15 residues. Per the germline V gene, CDR1 is SGHNT and CDR2 is YENEEA. Details on this clone: Its antigen is not identified.

The rearrangement links TRBV11-3 to TRBJ2-3, with 10 positions matching TRBD2. Sequenced material: PBMCs. The sequence was collected from an older woman in good health and CMV-seronegative. The CDR3 nucleotides read TGTGCCAGCAGCACCCGAGCGGGGGGGGAAGATACGCAGTATTTT. It yields the protein CASSTRAGGEDTQYF.